Shown below are 3 T cell receptor beta chains from a single sample sequenced in a study of blood T cell repertoires in COVID-19. Assay: immunoSEQ multiplex PCR; the TCRdb copy retains only in-frame clones and omits some. The data contain 120,000 to 150,000 clones, 80% to 90% of them seen just once; the ten biggest clones take up 8%. The sample comprised peripheral blood. The receptors were gathered from a woman between 55 and 75 years old with COVID-19, enrolled during active disease.

The rearrangement joins TRBV18 to TRBJ2-5; D is perhaps TRBD1 (5 bases). Trimming stripped 3 bases from V and 5 bases from J, with 10 bases between. Germline V gives CDR1 KGHSH, CDR2 LQKENI. CDR3 length equals 13 residues. CDR3 coding DNA: TGTGCCAGCTCACCGCAGGGATTGGAGACCCAGTACTTC. This encodes CASSPQGLETQYF.

The rearrangement uses TRBV11-1 and TRBJ2-1; 8 nucleotides line up with TRBD1. Germline V lookup: CDR1 SGHAT, CDR2 FQDESV (reference sequence). This CDR3 spans 15 amino acids. With 5 bases clipped from V and 6 bases from J, the junction kept 9 bases outside the gene matches. In DNA, the CDR3 is TGTGCCAGCAGCGTACAGGGGGGTAACACCAATGAGCAGTTCTTC. It translates to CASSVQGGNTNEQFF.

The chain uses TRBV27 and TRBJ2-5; no reliable D call. The germline CDR1 and CDR2 sequences are MNHEY and SMNVEV (reference sequence). The CDR3 consists of 12 residues. V gave up 5 bases and J gave up 4 bases, with 8 bases separating them. This CDR3 is CASSTGSETQYF. The CDR3 region has the DNA TGTGCCAGCAGTACGGGTTCAGAGACCCAGTACTTC.